The rows below give T cell receptor beta chains drawn from one sample of a study of graft-versus-host responses after intestinal transplantation. Sequencing was performed with immunoSEQ multiplex PCR; in TCRdb, only in-frame clones are kept and a portion is missing. Of 35,000 to 40,000 clones in the sample, around 94% are singletons; the top ten hold 0.65% to 0.95%. The sample was PBMCs, taken 16 days after intestinal transplant. The source of these receptors is a human patient who received an intestinal transplant, so some T cells may come from the graft donor. CDR3s include the opening cysteine and the closing phenylalanine or tryptophan. D genes are given only for firm matches. Only some rows state a clone size, as once, few, many or a class for expanded clones.

TRBD2	TRBV30	.	TRBJ2-1	CAWSSPAGVGRDEQFF	TGTGCCTGGAGTTCACCAGCGGGGGTGGGAAGGGATGAGCAGTTCTTC
.	TRBV5-4	.	TRBJ1-2	CASSSPSRTDIYGYTF	TGTGCCAGCAGCAGCCCATCCAGGACTGACATCTATGGCTACACCTTC
TRBD1	TRBV7-8	.	TRBJ2-1	CASSSDRVNEQFF	TGTGCCAGCAGCTCGGACAGGGTCAATGAGCAGTTCTTC
TRBD2	TRBV2	.	TRBJ2-5	CASTKGSSGRGETQYF	TGTGCCAGCACCAAGGGATCAAGCGGGAGAGGGGAGACCCAGTACTTC
.	TRBV2	.	TRBJ1-4	CASTENWEKLFF	TGTGCCAGCACAGAAAATTGGGAAAAACTGTTTTTT
.	TRBV30	.	TRBJ2-7	CAWTGQRIYEQYF	TGTGCCTGGACCGGACAGAGAATCTACGAGCAGTACTTC
TRBD2	TRBV7-8	.	TRBJ2-7	CASSLSPGTSGRGYEQYF	TGTGCCAGCAGCCTAAGTCCCGGGACTAGCGGGAGAGGGTACGAGCAGTACTTC
.	TRBV12-5	.	TRBJ2-3	CASGSWSTDTQYF	TGTGCTAGTGGTTCATGGAGCACAGATACGCAGTATTTT
.	TRBV7-2	.	TRBJ2-7	CASSRNGLLQYF	TGTGCCAGCTCTCGAAACGGGCTTTTACAGTACTTC
.	TRBV7-3	.	TRBJ2-1	CASSFEASYNEQLF	TGTGCCAGCAGCTTTGAGGCCTCCTACAATGAGCAGCTCTTC
.	TRBV28	once	TRBJ1-5	CASSLLALSNQPQHF	TGTGCCAGCAGTTTATTAGCACTTAGCAATCAGCCCCAGCATTTT
.	TRBV7-2	once	TRBJ2-5	CASSLGGADSRTQYF	TGTGCCAGCAGCTTGGGCGGAGCGGACTCCAGGACCCAGTACTTC
.	TRBV6-5	.	TRBJ1-6	CASSYSGLSYNSPLHF	TGTGCCAGCAGTTACTCCGGGCTCTCCTATAATTCACCCCTCCACTTT
TRBD1	TRBV9	.	TRBJ2-7	CASSFDRGYEQYF	TGTGCCAGCAGCTTCGACAGGGGCTACGAGCAGTACTTC
TRBD2	TRBV5-1	.	TRBJ2-4	CASSLDVREMAKNIQYF	TGCGCCAGCAGCTTGGATGTGCGGGAGATGGCCAAAAACATTCAGTACTTC
.	TRBV4-3	.	TRBJ2-5	CASSLIAEQETQYF	TGCGCCAGCAGCCTCATAGCCGAACAAGAGACCCAGTACTTC
TRBD1	TRBV29-1	.	TRBJ2-7	CSVVGRQGASYEQYF	TGCAGCGTTGTGGGGCGACAGGGGGCGTCCTACGAGCAGTACTTC
TRBD1	TRBV28	.	TRBJ2-7	CASSPRTGAISYEQYF	TGTGCCAGCAGTCCCAGGACAGGGGCTATCTCCTACGAGCAGTACTTC
TRBD1	TRBV29-1	.	TRBJ1-1	CSVGLTGGAEAFF	TGCAGCGTTGGGCTTACAGGGGGCGCTGAAGCTTTCTTT
TRBD1	TRBV4-1	.	TRBJ2-2	CASSPQGVENTGELFF	TGCGCCAGCAGCCCACAGGGGGTTGAGAACACCGGGGAGCTGTTTTTT
.	TRBV25-1	.	TRBJ2-1	CASSTPDNNEQFF	TGTGCCAGCTCTACACCAGACAACAATGAGCAGTTCTTC
TRBD1	TRBV2	.	TRBJ2-2	CASSVDRGYPGELFF	TGTGCCAGCAGTGTTGACAGGGGATATCCCGGGGAGCTGTTTTTT
.	TRBV13	.	TRBJ2-5	CASSLTESQETQYF	TGTGCCAGCAGCTTGACAGAATCTCAAGAGACCCAGTACTTC
TRBD1	TRBV30	once	TRBJ2-5	CAWSPGQGGETQYF	TGTGCCTGGAGCCCGGGACAGGGAGGAGAGACCCAGTACTTC
.	TRBV27	.	TRBJ2-3	CASSLGLSTDTQYF	TGTGCCAGCAGTTTAGGGCTAAGCACAGATACGCAGTATTTT
.	TRBV6-1	.	TRBJ2-1	CASSGRWWGYIYNEQFF	TGTGCCAGCAGTGGGAGATGGTGGGGGTATATCTACAATGAGCAGTTCTTC
TRBD2	TRBV29-1	.	TRBJ2-1	CSVAKAGTDNEQFF	TGCAGCGTTGCCAAAGCGGGAACCGACAATGAGCAGTTCTTC
TRBD1	TRBV28	.	TRBJ1-5	CASRGTGGAEPQHF	TGTGCCAGCAGAGGGACAGGGGGCGCGGAGCCCCAGCATTTT
TRBD2	TRBV6-6	.	TRBJ2-7	CASSPPAGGYEQYF	TGTGCCAGCAGCCCGCCGGCGGGAGGGTACGAGCAGTACTTC
TRBD1	TRBV15	.	TRBJ2-7	CATSAERQGNYEQYF	TGTGCCACCAGCGCCGAGAGACAGGGGAACTACGAGCAGTACTTC
.	TRBV27	.	TRBJ2-7	CASSFDGTYEQYF	TGTGCCAGCAGTTTTGACGGAACCTACGAGCAGTACTTC
.	TRBV6-5	few	TRBJ2-3	CASSYSRNPSTDTQYF	TGTGCCAGCAGTTACTCGCGGAATCCCAGCACAGATACGCAGTATTTT
TRBD2	TRBV7-9	.	TRBJ2-7	CASSLQAGGDEQYF	TGTGCCAGCAGCTTACAAGCGGGAGGGGACGAGCAGTACTTC
.	TRBV9	.	TRBJ1-5	CASSVSPYSNQPQHF	TGTGCCAGCAGCGTTAGCCCCTATAGCAATCAGCCCCAGCATTTT
.	TRBV27	.	TRBJ1-2	CASSLGSPRTHINYGYTF	TGTGCCAGCAGTTTGGGCAGTCCCCGTACCCACATAAACTATGGCTACACCTTC
TRBD2	TRBV6-6	.	TRBJ2-3	CASSYSGLAGDTQYF	TGTGCCAGCAGTTACTCAGGACTAGCGGGAGATACGCAGTATTTT
.	TRBV4-1	.	TRBJ2-7	CASSRVLRLPSSYEQYF	TGCGCCAGCAGCCGCGTTCTCAGGCTACCGAGCTCCTACGAGCAGTACTTC
.	TRBV19	.	TRBJ1-4	CASTKGTGFATNEKLFF	TGTGCCAGTACCAAAGGGACCGGCTTTGCAACTAATGAAAAACTGTTTTTT
.	TRBV5-2	.	TRBJ2-7	CASSQREQVSYEQYF	TGCGCCAGCAGCCAACGGGAACAGGTCTCCTACGAGCAGTACTTC
TRBD2	TRBV4-2	.	TRBJ2-3	CASSARTSGSTDTQYF	TGTGCCAGCAGCGCCCGGACTAGCGGGAGCACAGATACGCAGTATTTT
.	TRBV30	.	TRBJ2-2	CAQDPNTGELFF	TGTGCCCAGGACCCGAACACCGGGGAGCTGTTTTTT
.	TRBV19	.	TRBJ1-5	CASSMSSNQPQHF	TGTGCCAGTAGTATGAGTAGCAATCAGCCCCAGCATTTT
.	TRBV15	.	TRBJ2-5	CATSRDLKETQYF	TGTGCCACCAGCAGAGATCTGAAAGAGACCCAGTACTTC
.	TRBV7-6	.	TRBJ2-2	CASSARLGELFF	TGTGCCAGCAGCGCAAGACTGGGGGAGCTGTTTTTT
.	TRBV7-9	.	TRBJ1-1	CASTPEMNTEAFF	TGTGCCAGCACCCCAGAGATGAACACTGAAGCTTTCTTT
TRBD2	TRBV4-3	once	TRBJ2-3	CASSQGLSGITDTQYF	TGCGCCAGCAGCCAAGGTCTTAGCGGGATAACAGATACGCAGTATTTT
.	TRBV6-1	once	TRBJ1-2	CASSVYPLDYGYTF	TGTGCCAGCAGCGTTTACCCACTCGACTATGGCTACACCTTC
.	TRBV4-3	.	TRBJ2-1	CASSQDREGYNEQFF	TGCGCCAGCAGCCAAGATCGAGAGGGGTACAATGAGCAGTTCTTC
TRBD2	TRBV30	.	TRBJ2-1	CAWRTGGPNEQFF	TGTGCCTGGAGGACGGGAGGGCCAAATGAGCAGTTCTTC
.	TRBV4-3	once	TRBJ2-4	CASSQGWTAERNIQYF	TGCGCCAGCAGCCAAGGATGGACAGCGGAGAGAAACATTCAGTACTTC
TRBD2	TRBV27	.	TRBJ2-1	CASSTGLGRGFF	TGTGCCAGCAGTACAGGACTAGGTAGAGGGTTCTTC
.	TRBV28	.	TRBJ2-2	CASSPRAGLNTGELFF	TGTGCCAGCAGTCCTCGGGCAGGGTTAAACACCGGGGAGCTGTTTTTT
TRBD2	TRBV28	.	TRBJ2-5	CASSFSAGVRTGLQETQYF	TGTGCCAGCAGTTTTTCGGCGGGGGTTCGGACTGGCCTACAAGAGACCCAGTACTTC
.	TRBV5-8	.	TRBJ1-5	CASRERDNNQPQHF	TGTGCCAGCAGGGAGCGGGACAACAATCAGCCCCAGCATTTT
.	TRBV4-3	.	TRBJ2-7	CASSQVATGFRYEQYF	TGCGCCAGCAGCCAAGTTGCCACAGGGTTCCGGTACGAGCAGTACTTC